The entry that follows covers one T cell receptor beta chain sequence. Its specificity is unknown. TCRdb recomputed calls from the RT-PCR reads with MiXCR, one row per CDR3 protein. Of approximately 570,000 distinct CDR3 sequences listed, approximately 7.6% were seen once; the top ten hold roughly 13%. Germline CDR1 reads MNHEY; CDR2 reads SVGAGI. Trimming took 7 bases from V and 12 from J, leaving 13 bases between them. The CDR3 loop spans 11 amino acids. The data were taken from a study of response to subunit inactivated influenza vaccine. Study findings and constraints: Each seasonal flu vaccination may recruit only limited new T cells, authors suggested.

The sample consisted of PBMCs from blood, taken less than 30 months after vaccination. V usage is TRBV6-5 and J usage is TRBJ2-1; tentative D call: TRBD2 (6 bases). The sequence was obtained from a man aged 50-75 years who received an inactivated influenza vaccine. CDR3 nucleotides: TGTGCCAGCATAGGCGCCGGGGGGCAGTTCTTC. Protein: CASIGAGGQFF.